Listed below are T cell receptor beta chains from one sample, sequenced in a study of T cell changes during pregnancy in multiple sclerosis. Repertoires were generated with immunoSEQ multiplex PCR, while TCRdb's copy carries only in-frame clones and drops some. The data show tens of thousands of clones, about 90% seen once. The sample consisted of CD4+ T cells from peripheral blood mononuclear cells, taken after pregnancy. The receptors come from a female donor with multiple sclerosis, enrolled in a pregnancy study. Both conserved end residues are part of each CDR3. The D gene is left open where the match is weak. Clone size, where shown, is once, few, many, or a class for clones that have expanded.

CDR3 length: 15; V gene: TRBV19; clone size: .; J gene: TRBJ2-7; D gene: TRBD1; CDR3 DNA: TGTGCCAGTAGTCTACCGGGACAGGGGGCGACCGAGCAGTACTTC; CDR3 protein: CASSLPGQGATEQYF
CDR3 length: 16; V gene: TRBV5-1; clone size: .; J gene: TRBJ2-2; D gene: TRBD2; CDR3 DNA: TGCGCCAGCAGCTTGGTACTAGCGGGTTTTACCGGGGAGCTGTTTTTT; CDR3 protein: CASSLVLAGFTGELFF
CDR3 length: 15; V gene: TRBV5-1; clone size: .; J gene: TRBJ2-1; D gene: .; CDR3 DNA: TGCGCCAGCAGCTTAGGCGGGACCTCCTACAATGAGCAGTTCTTC; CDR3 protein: CASSLGGTSYNEQFF
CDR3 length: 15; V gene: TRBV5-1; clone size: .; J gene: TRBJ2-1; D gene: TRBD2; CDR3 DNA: TGCGCCAGCAGCTTGGCGAGCGGGGGGATCGATGAGCAGTTCTTC; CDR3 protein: CASSLASGGIDEQFF
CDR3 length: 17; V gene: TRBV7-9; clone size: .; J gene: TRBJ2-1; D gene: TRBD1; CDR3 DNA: TGTGCCAGCAGCTTAAGAAATTCCAGGGGGATCTACCATGAGCAGTTCTTC; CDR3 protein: CASSLRNSRGIYHEQFF
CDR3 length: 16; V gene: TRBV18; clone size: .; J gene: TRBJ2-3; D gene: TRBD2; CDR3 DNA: TGTGCCAGCTCACCCCTCGGGGGGGGACCCACAGATACGCAGTATTTT; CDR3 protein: CASSPLGGGPTDTQYF
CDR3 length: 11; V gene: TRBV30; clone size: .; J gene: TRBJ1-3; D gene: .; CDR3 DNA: TGTGCCGGGAACAGGGGAAACACCATATATTTT; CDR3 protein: CAGNRGNTIYF
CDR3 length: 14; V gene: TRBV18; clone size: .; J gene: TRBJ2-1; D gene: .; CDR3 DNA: TGTGCCAGCTCCAGGGAGGCTTCCTACAATGAGCAGTTCTTC; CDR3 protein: CASSREASYNEQFF
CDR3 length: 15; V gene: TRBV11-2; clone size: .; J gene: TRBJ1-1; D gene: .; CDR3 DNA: TGTGCCAGCAGCTTAGTAGACAGGCGGAACACTGAAGCTTTCTTT; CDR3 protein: CASSLVDRRNTEAFF
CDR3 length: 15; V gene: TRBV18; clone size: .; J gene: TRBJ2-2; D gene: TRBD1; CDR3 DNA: TGTGCCAGCTCTTTTGGACAGGTGAACACCGGGGAGCTGTTTTTT; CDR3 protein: CASSFGQVNTGELFF
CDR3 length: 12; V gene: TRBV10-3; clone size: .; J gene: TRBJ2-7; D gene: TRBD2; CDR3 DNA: TGTGCCATCAGTGATCGGGGGGGGGAGCAGTACTTC; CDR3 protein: CAISDRGGEQYF
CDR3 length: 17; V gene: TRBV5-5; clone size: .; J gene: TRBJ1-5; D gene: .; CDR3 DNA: TGTGCCAGCAGCTTCCGGGGAAACGGGGTTATAAATCAGCCCCAGCATTTT; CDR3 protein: CASSFRGNGVINQPQHF
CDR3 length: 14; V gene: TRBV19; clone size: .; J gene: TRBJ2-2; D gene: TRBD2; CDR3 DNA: TGTGCCAGTAGGACTAGCGGGACCACCGGGGAGCTGTTTTTT; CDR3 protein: CASRTSGTTGELFF
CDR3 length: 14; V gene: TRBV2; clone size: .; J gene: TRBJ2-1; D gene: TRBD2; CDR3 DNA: TGTGCCTTCAAACTAGCGGAGCTAAACAATGAGCAGTTCTTC; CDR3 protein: CAFKLAELNNEQFF
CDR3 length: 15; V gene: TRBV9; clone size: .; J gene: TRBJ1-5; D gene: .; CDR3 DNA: TGTGCCAGCAGCGTTACGGGTTTAGACAATCAGCCCCAGCATTTT; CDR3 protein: CASSVTGLDNQPQHF
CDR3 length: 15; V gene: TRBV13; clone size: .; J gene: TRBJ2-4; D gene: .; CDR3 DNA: TGTGCCAGCAGCCTAGGTCTAGAATCCAAAAACATTCAGTACTTC; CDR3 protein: CASSLGLESKNIQYF
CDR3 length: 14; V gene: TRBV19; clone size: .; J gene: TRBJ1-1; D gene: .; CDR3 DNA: TGTGCCAGTGGGGGGGCTGGGGGCTTAGGTGGAGCTTTCTTT; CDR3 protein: CASGGAGGLGGAFF
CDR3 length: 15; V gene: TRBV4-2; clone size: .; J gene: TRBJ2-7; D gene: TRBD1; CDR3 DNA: TGTGCCAGCAGCCATACACAGGGGGCGCAGTACGAGCAGTACTTC; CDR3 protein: CASSHTQGAQYEQYF
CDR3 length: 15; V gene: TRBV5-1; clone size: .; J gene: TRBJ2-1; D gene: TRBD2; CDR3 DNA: TGCGCCAGCAGCCCCGGGACTAGCGGTTACAATGAGCAGTTCTTC; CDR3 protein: CASSPGTSGYNEQFF
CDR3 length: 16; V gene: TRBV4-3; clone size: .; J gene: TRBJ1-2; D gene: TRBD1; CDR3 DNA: TGCGCCAGCAGCCCCGGGACAGGGGGGTTTAACTATGGCTACACCTTC; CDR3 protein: CASSPGTGGFNYGYTF
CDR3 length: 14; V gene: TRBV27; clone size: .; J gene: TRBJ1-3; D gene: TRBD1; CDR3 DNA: TGTGCCAGCAGAGCACAGGGGGCTGGAAACACCATATATTTT; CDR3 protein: CASRAQGAGNTIYF
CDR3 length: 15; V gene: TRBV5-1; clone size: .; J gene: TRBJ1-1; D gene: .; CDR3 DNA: TGCGCCAGCAGCTTGGGAGAGGGTTCCCCCTTGGGGGCTTTCTTT; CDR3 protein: CASSLGEGSPLGAFF
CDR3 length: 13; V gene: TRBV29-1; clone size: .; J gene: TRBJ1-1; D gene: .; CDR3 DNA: TGCAGCGTCCTCCGGGGTTTTAACACTGAAGCTTTCTTT; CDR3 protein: CSVLRGFNTEAFF
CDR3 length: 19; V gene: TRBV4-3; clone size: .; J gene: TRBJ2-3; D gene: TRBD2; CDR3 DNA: TGCGCCAGCAGCCAAGATCTACTAGCGGGGGGGCCGAGCACAGATACGCAGTATTTT; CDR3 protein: CASSQDLLAGGPSTDTQYF
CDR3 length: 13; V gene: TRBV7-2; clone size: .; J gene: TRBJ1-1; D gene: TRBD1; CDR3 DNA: TGTGCCACCCGGGACAGGGGGAACACTGAAGCTTTCTTT; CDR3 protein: CATRDRGNTEAFF
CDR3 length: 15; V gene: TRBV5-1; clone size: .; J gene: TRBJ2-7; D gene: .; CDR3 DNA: TGCGCCAGCAGCTTGTCCAGGGGTTCCCGTCACGAGCAGTACTTC; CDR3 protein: CASSLSRGSRHEQYF
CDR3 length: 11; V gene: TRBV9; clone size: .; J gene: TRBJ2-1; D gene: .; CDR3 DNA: TGTGCCAGCAGCGTCGGAGATGAGCAGTTCTTC; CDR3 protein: CASSVGDEQFF
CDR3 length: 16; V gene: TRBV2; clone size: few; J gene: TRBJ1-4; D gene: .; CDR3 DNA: TGTGCCAGCAGTGGAACAGGGAAAAGGAAAAATGAAAAACTGTTTTTT; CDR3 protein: CASSGTGKRKNEKLFF
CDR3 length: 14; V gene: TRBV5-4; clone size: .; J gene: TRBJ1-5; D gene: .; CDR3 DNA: TGTGCCAGCAGCTTGGGAGGGAGCAATCAGCCCCAGCATTTT; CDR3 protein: CASSLGGSNQPQHF
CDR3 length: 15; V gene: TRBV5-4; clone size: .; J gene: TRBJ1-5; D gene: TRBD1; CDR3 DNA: TGTGCCAGCAGCTTACAGGGGGCGGAGGGGCAGCCCCAGCATTTT; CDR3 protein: CASSLQGAEGQPQHF
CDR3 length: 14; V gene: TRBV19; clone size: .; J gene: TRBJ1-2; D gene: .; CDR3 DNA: TGTGCCAGTACTACGACCCCGGGATTGGGTGGCTACACCTTC; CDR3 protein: CASTTTPGLGGYTF
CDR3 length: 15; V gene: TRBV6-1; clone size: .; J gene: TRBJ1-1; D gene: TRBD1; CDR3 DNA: TGTGCCAGCAGATCTAGACAGGGGGCTACAACTGAAGCTTTCTTT; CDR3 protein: CASRSRQGATTEAFF
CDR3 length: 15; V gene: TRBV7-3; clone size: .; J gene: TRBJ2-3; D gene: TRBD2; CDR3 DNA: TGTGCCAGCAGCTCAAGACTAGCGGGGGCAGATACGCAGTATTTT; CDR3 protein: CASSSRLAGADTQYF
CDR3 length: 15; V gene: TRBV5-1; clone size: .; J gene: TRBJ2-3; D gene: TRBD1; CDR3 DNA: TGCGCCAGCAGCTTGAGGGGGACAGGCCCAGATACGCAGTATTTT; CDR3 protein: CASSLRGTGPDTQYF
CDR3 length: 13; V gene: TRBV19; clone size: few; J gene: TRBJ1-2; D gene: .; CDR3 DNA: TGTGCCAGTAGCTACGGGACACCGATAGGCTACACCTTC; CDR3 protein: CASSYGTPIGYTF
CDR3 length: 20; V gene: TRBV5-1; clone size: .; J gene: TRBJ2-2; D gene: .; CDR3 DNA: TGCGCCAGCAGCTTAAAGCTCGGTATCGCGGAGGCCTTTAACACCGGGGAGCTGTTTTTT; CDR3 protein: CASSLKLGIAEAFNTGELFF
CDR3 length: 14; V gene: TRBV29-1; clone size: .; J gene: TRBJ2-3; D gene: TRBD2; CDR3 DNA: TGCAGCGTTGACGCGGGGGGAATCACAGATACGCAGTATTTT; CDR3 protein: CSVDAGGITDTQYF
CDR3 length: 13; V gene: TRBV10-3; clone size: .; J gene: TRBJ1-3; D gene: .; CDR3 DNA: TGTGCCATCAGTCGGGAGATCGGAAACACCATATATTTT; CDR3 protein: CAISREIGNTIYF
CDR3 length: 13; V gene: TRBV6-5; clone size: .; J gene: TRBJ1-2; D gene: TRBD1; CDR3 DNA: TGTGCCAGCAGTTACGGGGGACAGGGAGGCTACACCTTC; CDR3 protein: CASSYGGQGGYTF
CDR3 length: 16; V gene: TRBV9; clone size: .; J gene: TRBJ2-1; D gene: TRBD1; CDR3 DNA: TGTGCCAGCAGCCCCCGTGGGCAGGGGGCCTACAATGAGCAGTTCTTC; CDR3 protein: CASSPRGQGAYNEQFF
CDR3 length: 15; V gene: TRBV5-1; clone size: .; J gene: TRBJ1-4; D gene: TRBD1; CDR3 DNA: TGCGCCAGCAGCCAGGGACAGCTCCATAATGAAAAACTGTTTTTT; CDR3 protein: CASSQGQLHNEKLFF
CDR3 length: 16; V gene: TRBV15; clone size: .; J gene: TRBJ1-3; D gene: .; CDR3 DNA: TGTGCCACCCCCGCCAAGCGGGCGAGCTCTGGAAACACCATATATTTT; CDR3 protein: CATPAKRASSGNTIYF
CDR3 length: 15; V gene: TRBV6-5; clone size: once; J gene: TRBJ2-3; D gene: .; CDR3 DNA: TGTGCCAGCAGTTACTTTGGACTCGACACAGATACGCAGTATTTT; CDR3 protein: CASSYFGLDTDTQYF
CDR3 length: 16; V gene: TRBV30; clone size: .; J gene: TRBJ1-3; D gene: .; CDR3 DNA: TGTGCCTGGAGTCTAGGGGGGGGCTTCTCTGGAAACACCATATATTTT; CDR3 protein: CAWSLGGGFSGNTIYF